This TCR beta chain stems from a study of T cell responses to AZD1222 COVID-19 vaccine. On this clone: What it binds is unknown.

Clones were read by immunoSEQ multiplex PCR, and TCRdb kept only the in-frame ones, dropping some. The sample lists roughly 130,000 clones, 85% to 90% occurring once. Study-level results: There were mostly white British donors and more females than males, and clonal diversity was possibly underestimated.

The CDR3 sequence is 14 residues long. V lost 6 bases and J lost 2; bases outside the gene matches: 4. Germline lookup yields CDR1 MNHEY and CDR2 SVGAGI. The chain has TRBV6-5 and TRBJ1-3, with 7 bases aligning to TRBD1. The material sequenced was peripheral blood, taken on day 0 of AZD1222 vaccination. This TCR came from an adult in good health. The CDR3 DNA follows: TGTGCCAGCAGCTCAACAGGGGCTGGAAACACCATATATTTT. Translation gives CASSSTGAGNTIYF.